This T cell receptor (beta chain) emerged from a study of metastatic and nonmetastatic thyroid tumors (dated by TCRdb to between 2020 and 2021). For the study in its entirety: Repertoires were compared across peripheral blood and tumor or nodule tissue samples from malignant and benign thyroid patients.

According to the germline V gene, CDR1 reads SQVTM and CDR2 reads ANQGSEA. The V and J ends are trimmed by 6 bases and 1 base, leaving 16 bases between them. Including cysteine and phenylalanine, the CDR3 has 15 amino acids. The entry retains the CDR3 DNA only, 45 bases that are in frame from base 1. No patient had received any treatment before thyroid surgery. Patient clinical samples collected from the early 2010s to the late 2010s were retrospectively analysed using T-cell receptor beta sequencing. Summary of the overall study and its limitations: In both blood and tumor samples, malignant tumors were reported to have significantly higher TCR beta diversity than benign nodules.

This clone was counted ten times or more. No antigen is known for it. No qualities accompany the bases; no much larger clone lies one base away. This same CDR3 is encoded by further DNA sequences in the sample. Library construction relied on PCR. Reads for this sample came from an Illumina HiSeq 4000. High-throughput sequencing was used to profile the TCR beta-chain CDR3 region of every patient. Processing in the source paper ran as follows. The researchers built a classifier to tell apart papillary thyroid cancer patients with distant metastasis, based on CDR3 differences among clinicopathological groups. The Shannon index was used to measure repertoire diversity, and the Morisita-Horn index was used to measure how similar tumor and blood repertoires were. The public reads were reanalyzed by TCRdb: fastp trimming at Q25, MiXCR alignment, in-frame beta chains only. The V and J calls, along with clone size, are taken from TCRdb and not from the paper's own processing. Recorded for this sample are roughly 34,000 clones; about 21% of them occurred a single time. The leading ten clones occupy roughly 3% of the sample.

The rearranged chain carries TRBV29-1 and TRBJ2-4, with the D call perhaps TRBD1 or TRBD2, as 6 bases match in each case. The clonotype was recovered from a male donor with papillary thyroid cancer or a benign thyroid nodule (not recorded which). Some clones in this sample may be carry-over from other donors' samples. The sequenced sample consisted of tumor tissue. The bases read TGCAGCGTGGCACAGGGAGGAGGGGCCAAAAACATTCAGTACTTC. This codes for CSVAQGGGAKNIQYF.